A selection of T cell receptor beta chains follows, all from one sample in a study of shared clonotypes between healthy human individuals. Libraries were prepared by immunoSEQ multiplex PCR; TCRdb keeps only in-frame clonotypes and omits some of them. The sample contains approximately 530,000 clones, about 96% of which appear only once. Material: naive CD4+ T cells sorted from blood. These receptors were taken from a woman aged 30 to 39 in good health. Both conserved end residues are part of each CDR3. The order of the fields is clone size, J gene, D gene, V gene, CDR3 DNA, CDR3 protein. A D gene is named only where the DNA matches it firmly. The listing skips clone size in some rows; elsewhere it reads once, few, many or a size class.

NA | TRBJ2-5 | TRBD2 | TRBV18 | TGTGCCAGCTCACCACCGTTACCCGGGACTAGCGCTAAAGAGACCCAGTACTTC | CASSPPLPGTSAKETQYF
NA | TRBJ2-4 | TRBD2 | TRBV19 | TGTGCCAGTAGGGATAGCGGGATCGAAAACATTCAGTACTTC | CASRDSGIENIQYF
few | TRBJ1-2 | NA | TRBV9 | TGTGCCAGCAGCGTAGGGCAGGGCAACTATGGCTACACCTTC | CASSVGQGNYGYTF
NA | TRBJ1-2 | NA | TRBV2 | TGTGCCCCCGGACCAGCCTACTATGGCTACACCTTC | CAPGPAYYGYTF
NA | TRBJ1-5 | NA | TRBV6-4 | TGTGCCAGCAGTTTAAATAGCAATCAGCCCCAGCATTTT | CASSLNSNQPQHF
NA | TRBJ2-7 | NA | TRBV7-2 | TGTGCCAGCAGTATAGGCCGGACGACCGCCTACGAGCAGTACTTC | CASSIGRTTAYEQYF
once | TRBJ2-6 | NA | TRBV4-1 | TGCGCCAGCAGCCAGGATTCTCTCGGGGCCAACGTCCTGACTTTC | CASSQDSLGANVLTF
NA | TRBJ1-2 | TRBD1 | TRBV19 | TGTGCCAGTATTCGGACGGGACAGGGGGAAAGGACTAACTATGGCTACACCTTC | CASIRTGQGERTNYGYTF
NA | TRBJ2-1 | TRBD1 | TRBV5-6 | TGTGCCAGCACAAGACAGGGATCCTACAATGAGCAGTTCTTC | CASTRQGSYNEQFF
NA | TRBJ2-7 | TRBD2 | TRBV5-1 | TGCGCCAGCAGCTTGGGCTCTAGCGGGAGGGTGTACGAGCAGTACTTC | CASSLGSSGRVYEQYF
NA | TRBJ2-2 | TRBD1 | TRBV9 | TGTGCCAGCAGCGTAGGAATGACTGGACAGGGAACAGCCGGGGAGCTGTTTTTT | CASSVGMTGQGTAGELFF
NA | TRBJ2-7 | TRBD1 | TRBV5-1 | TGCGCCAGCAGCCCTGGACAGGCATCCTACGAGCAGTACTTC | CASSPGQASYEQYF
NA | TRBJ1-2 | NA | TRBV6-5 | TGTGCCAGCAGTGGACAGCCTAACTATGGCTACACCTTC | CASSGQPNYGYTF
NA | TRBJ1-2 | NA | TRBV7-9 | TGTGCCAGCAGCTTCCCGATCGAGGGGCATGGCTACACCTTC | CASSFPIEGHGYTF
NA | TRBJ2-1 | NA | TRBV27 | TGTGCCAGCAGTTCACGACAGGGAGGTGAGCAGTTCTTC | CASSSRQGGEQFF
NA | TRBJ2-6 | TRBD2 | TRBV28 | TGTGCCAGCATCCCAAGCGGGGAACCCTCTGGGGCCAACGTCCTGACTTTC | CASIPSGEPSGANVLTF
once | TRBJ2-1 | TRBD2 | TRBV11-1 | TGTGCCAGCAGATCAAAAACAGCGGGGGGCCACAATGAGCAGTTCTTC | CASRSKTAGGHNEQFF
NA | TRBJ2-5 | TRBD1 | TRBV7-3 | TGTGCCAGCAGCCTAACAGGGGGCGCGGAGACCCAGTACTTC | CASSLTGGAETQYF
NA | TRBJ2-7 | NA | TRBV28 | TGTGCCAGCAGTTTACCCCATGCGTACAAGCAGTACTTC | CASSLPHAYKQYF
NA | TRBJ1-1 | TRBD1 | TRBV18 | TGTGCCAGCTCACCAGATCAGGGGGCCACTGAAGCTTTCTTT | CASSPDQGATEAFF
NA | TRBJ2-3 | TRBD2 | TRBV11-2 | TGTGCCAGCAGCTTTCCCCCAGGGAGGGCAGATACGCAGTATTTT | CASSFPPGRADTQYF
NA | TRBJ1-4 | NA | TRBV11-2 | TGTGCCAGCAGCCCACAATCCGGGGGGTTCATTGAAAAACTGTTTTTT | CASSPQSGGFIEKLFF
NA | TRBJ2-7 | NA | TRBV18 | TGTGCCAGCTCACCCCAACGGAACCTTCCGGGACCCTCGGAATACGAGCAGTACTTC | CASSPQRNLPGPSEYEQYF
few | TRBJ1-4 | NA | TRBV27 | TGTGCCAGCAGTTTATCCGATGCGTTCGGAAAACTGTTTTTT | CASSLSDAFGKLFF
NA | TRBJ1-2 | NA | TRBV6-1 | TGTGCCAGCAGTGAGAAGGGATATGGCTACACCTTC | CASSEKGYGYTF
NA | TRBJ1-2 | NA | TRBV5-1 | TGCGCCAGCAGCTTGGTTTCCGCAAACTATGGCTACACCTTC | CASSLVSANYGYTF
NA | TRBJ2-7 | TRBD1 | TRBV2 | TGTGCCAGCAGTTCTCAGGGGGTCTACGAGCAGTACTTC | CASSSQGVYEQYF
NA | TRBJ2-7 | NA | TRBV2 | TGTGCCAGCAAGCGGCAGTCCTACGAGCAGTACTTC | CASKRQSYEQYF
NA | TRBJ2-1 | TRBD2 | TRBV5-4 | TGTGCCAGCAGCTCCCCGGGACTAACATACAATGAGCAGTTCTTC | CASSSPGLTYNEQFF
NA | TRBJ2-1 | NA | TRBV4-1 | TGCGCCAGCAGCCAAGGGTTGATTGCGGTTAATGAGCAGTTCTTC | CASSQGLIAVNEQFF
once | TRBJ1-4 | TRBD1 | TRBV18 | TGTGCCAGCTCACCTTCTCAGGGGGGTGAAAAACTGTTTTTT | CASSPSQGGEKLFF
NA | TRBJ2-7 | TRBD2 | TRBV4-1 | TGCGCCAGCAGCCAGACCAGCGGGATATCCTACGAGCAGTACTTC | CASSQTSGISYEQYF
NA | TRBJ2-3 | NA | TRBV9 | TGTGCCAGCAGCAGCTCGCTGGATACGCAGTATTTT | CASSSSLDTQYF
NA | TRBJ1-4 | NA | TRBV5-1 | TGCGCCAGCAGCTTGGGGGGGACTAATAAGTATGAAAAACTGTTTTTT | CASSLGGTNKYEKLFF
NA | TRBJ1-5 | TRBD1 | TRBV28 | TGTGCCAGCAGTCCGCCGGGACAGGGAAACAATCAGCCCCAGCATTTT | CASSPPGQGNNQPQHF
NA | TRBJ2-7 | NA | TRBV6-1 | TGTGCCAGCAGTGAACCTGCTGCCTACGAGCAGTACTTC | CASSEPAAYEQYF
NA | TRBJ1-2 | NA | TRBV7-2 | TGTGCCAGCAGCTTAGCTCCGGACTTTCTGAAGGGCTACACCTTC | CASSLAPDFLKGYTF
NA | TRBJ2-1 | NA | TRBV29-1 | TGCAGCGTTGTCAAGAGCTCCTACAATGAGCAGTTCTTC | CSVVKSSYNEQFF
NA | TRBJ2-1 | TRBD2 | TRBV27 | TGTGCCAGCAGTTCGAGCGGGAGGCTCTACAATGAGCAGTTCTTC | CASSSSGRLYNEQFF
NA | TRBJ2-7 | TRBD2 | TRBV6-6 | TGTGCCAGCAGCCATGAGCGGGGGAGCTCCTACGAGCAGTACTTC | CASSHERGSSYEQYF
NA | TRBJ2-7 | NA | TRBV6-6 | TGTGCCAGCAACGGGGACTCCGAGCAGTACTTC | CASNGDSEQYF
NA | TRBJ2-7 | TRBD2 | TRBV28 | TGTGCCAGCAGTGGGACTAGCGGGAGGTACGAGCAGTACTTC | CASSGTSGRYEQYF